This T cell receptor (beta chain) originates from a study of blood T cell repertoires in COVID-19. As originally analysed: Quantification of nucleated cells was approximated via reference gene primer amplification. Some clones are missing from TCRdb's copy, which holds only in-frame ones; the method was immunoSEQ multiplex PCR. V and J calls and clone size come straight from that table; D and trimming were deduced from the DNA. The sample shows more than 110,000 clones, less than 85% of them seen only once. With 0 bases clipped from V and 4 bases from J, the junction kept 9 bases outside the gene matches. Germline loops: CDR1 LGHNA, CDR2 YNFKEQ. CDR3 length equals 19 residues. Exposed enrollees encountered a COVID-19 case at some point within 2 weeks before study entry.

This rearrangement joins TRBV4-2 to TRBJ2-3; 14 nucleotides match TRBD2. Sequences were obtained from PBMCs or T cells enriched from blood (not recorded which). This sequence originates from a woman younger than 30 who had been exposed to COVID-19. The CDR3 spells CASSQEAPGLAGAADTQYF. The CDR3 region has the DNA TGTGCCAGCAGCCAAGAGGCGCCGGGACTAGCGGGAGCCGCAGATACGCAGTATTTT.